The entry that follows covers one TCR beta chain sequence. Its specificity is unknown. The V and J ends lost 3 bases and 6 bases respectively, with 8 bases between them. The CDR3 runs 11 residues. Germline loops: CDR1 DFQATT, CDR2 SNEGSKA (reference sequence). The source of the sample is a study of cytomegalovirus exposure and HLA in healthy donors. Regarding the study as a whole: Most subjects had HLA-A and HLA-B alleles reportedly predicted accurately by TCR beta sequences. For TCR beta chains, V- and J-gene trimming was later linked to a missense DCLRE1C variant.

Vbeta (60) and Jbeta (13) primers were used in the PCR. Libraries were prepared by immunoSEQ multiplex PCR; TCRdb keeps only in-frame clonotypes and omits some of them. The profile shows about 230,000 clones, approximately 82% of them singletons. The sequenced sample consisted of PBMCs. V is TRBV20-1 and J is TRBJ1-1, with D possibly being TRBD1 (6 bases). This TCR derives from a woman aged 40 to 50 in good health and CMV-seronegative. Written as DNA, the CDR3 is TGCAGTGCTAGTACAGGGTCTGAAGCTTTCTTT. Its translation is CSASTGSEAFF.